This T cell receptor beta chain originates from a study of neurological immune-mediated disorders. TCRdb re-called the 5' RACE reads through MiXCR, storing one row per CDR3 protein. Of more than 50,000 distinct CDR3 sequences in the sample, 5.2% were seen once. Regarding the study as a whole: Patients with HTLV-1-associated myelopathy had the highest level of TCR clonal expansion, whereas patients with multiple sclerosis had the lowest level, falling beneath the level found in healthy controls. Phylogenetic grouping put 18 of 34 multiple sclerosis patients' repertoires into one related-CDR3 cluster, a possible signature.

The CDR3 totals 14 residues. Germline V gene sequence: CDR1 SGHTA, CDR2 FQGNSA. V lost 5 bases, J lost 5 bases, and 13 bases lay in between. Many counts were recorded for this clonotype. What it binds is not known. This receptor was taken from a woman in her thirties with multiple sclerosis. The sample consisted of PBMCs. V gene TRBV7-2 combines with J gene TRBJ1-5; D is undetermined. CDR3 sequence reads: CASSPDWVDQPQHF. In DNA, the CDR3 is TGTGCCAGCAGCCCAGATTGGGTGGATCAGCCCCAGCATTTT.